This TCR beta chain is drawn from a study of T cell responses to AZD1222 COVID-19 vaccine. Overall study: Second-dose intervals near 4 or 12 weeks were combined. Study-level results: Most donors were white British, females outnumbered males, and clonal diversity was possibly underestimated. No repertoire was sampled before or during the peak T cell response, only after it.

With regard to this clone: Its target is not known.

This CDR3 is 16 amino acids long. V shed 7 bases and J 3 bases; nucleotides not matched to a gene: 11. CDR1 is SGHVS, CDR2 FQNEAQ, per germline. Assay: immunoSEQ multiplex PCR; the TCRdb copy retains only in-frame clones and omits some. The data hold tens of thousands of clones, with nearly 90% observed a single time. This clonotype originated in an adult in good health. Source: peripheral blood, taken on day 0 of AZD1222 vaccination. V and J are TRBV7-8 and TRBJ1-3, with 8 bases lining up with TRBD1. CDR3 residues: CASTLKTGGHGNTIYF. CDR3 in DNA: TGTGCCAGCACCCTAAAAACAGGGGGTCATGGAAACACCATATATTTT.